The T cell receptor beta chain under discussion was sequenced for a study of cytomegalovirus exposure and HLA in healthy donors. Study-wide results and caveats: Fewer N-insertions (relative to the roughly 670-donor mean) were reportedly seen in an Asian-associated ancestry cluster in a later analysis. Presence/absence analyses assumed roughly uniform sequencing depth across donors, which may not hold.

The CDR3 sequence is 14 residues long. V was cut by 6 bases and J by 7 bases, with 15 bases left in between. Germline CDR1 reads LNHDA; CDR2 reads SQIVND (reference sequence). 13 Jbeta primers and 60 Vbeta primers were used for the PCR. Original handling: A follow-up analysis tallied some 80 million unique TCR beta chains, roughly 11 million shared. Clones were sequenced by immunoSEQ multiplex PCR, and TCRdb holds only the in-frame ones, with some missing. V and J calls and clone size are copied from that table; D and trimming were computed from the DNA. The sample records 120,000 to 150,000 clones, roughly 80% being singletons. Donors in the study were healthy people who gave bone marrow. Remarks on this clone: Antigen unknown.

The specimen sequenced was PBMCs. The gene calls are TRBV19 and TRBJ1-4, with D possibly TRBD1 on 5 matching bases. This clonotype originated in a man aged 35-49 years in good health and CMV-seropositive. The CDR3, as DNA: TGTGCCAGTAGGGTGGCGGGGCCGAGTGAAAAACTGTTTTTT. Its translation: CASRVAGPSEKLFF. The whole variable domain, remainder taken from reference TRBV19 and TRBJ1-4, is DGGITQSPKYLFRKEGQNVTLSCEQNLNHDAMYWYRQDPGQGLRLIYYSQIVNDFQKGDIAEGYSVSREKKESFPLTVTSAQKNPTAFYLCASRVAGPSEKLFFGSGTQLSVL.